This T cell receptor (beta chain) came from a study of T cells in localized non-small cell lung cancer. Generated by immunoSEQ multiplex PCR, the TCRdb table keeps only in-frame clones and is missing some. In the table there are roughly 30,000 clones, approximately 90% of which are singletons. Germline V gene lookup returns CDR1 SGHNT and CDR2 YYREEE (reference sequence). Trimming at V came to 5 bases and at J to 5 bases, leaving 11 bases not matched to a gene. This CDR3 has 15 residues. This clone is a singleton in its sample. The TCR sequence derives from a woman between 18 and 55 years old with stage I lung adenocarcinoma. Material: peripheral blood, obtained before any cancer treatment. J is TRBJ2-5 and V is TRBV5-4, with 8 positions matching TRBD1. CDR3 amino acids: CASRKPGTGQETQYF. The CDR3 nucleotides read TGTGCCAGCAGGAAGCCCGGGACAGGTCAGGAGACCCAGTACTTC.